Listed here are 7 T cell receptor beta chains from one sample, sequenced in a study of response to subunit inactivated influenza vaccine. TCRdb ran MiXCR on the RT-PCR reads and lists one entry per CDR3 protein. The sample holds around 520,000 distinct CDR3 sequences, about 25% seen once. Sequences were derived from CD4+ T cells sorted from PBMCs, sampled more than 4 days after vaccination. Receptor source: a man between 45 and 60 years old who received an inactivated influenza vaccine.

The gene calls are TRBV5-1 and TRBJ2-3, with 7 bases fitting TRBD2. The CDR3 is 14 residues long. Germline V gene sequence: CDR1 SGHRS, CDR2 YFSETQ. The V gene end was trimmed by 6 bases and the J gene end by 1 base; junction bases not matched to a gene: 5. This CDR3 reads CASNGLAGTDTQYF. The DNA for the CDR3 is TGCGCCAGCAACGGGCTAGCGGGCACAGATACGCAGTATTTT.

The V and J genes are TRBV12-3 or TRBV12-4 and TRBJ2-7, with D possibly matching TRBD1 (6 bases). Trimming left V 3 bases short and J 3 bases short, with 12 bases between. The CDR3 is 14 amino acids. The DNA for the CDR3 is TGTGCCAGCAGTTTTTCGACAGGCCTCTACGAGCAGTACTTC. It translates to CASSFSTGLYEQYF.

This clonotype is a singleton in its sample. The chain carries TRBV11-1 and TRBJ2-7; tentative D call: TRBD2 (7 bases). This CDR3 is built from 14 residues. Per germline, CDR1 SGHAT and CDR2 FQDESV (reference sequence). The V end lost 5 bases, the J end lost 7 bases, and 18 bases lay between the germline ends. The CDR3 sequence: CASSQGRATGEQYF. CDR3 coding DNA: TGTGCCAGCAGCCAGGGGAGGGCGACGGGGGAGCAGTACTTC.

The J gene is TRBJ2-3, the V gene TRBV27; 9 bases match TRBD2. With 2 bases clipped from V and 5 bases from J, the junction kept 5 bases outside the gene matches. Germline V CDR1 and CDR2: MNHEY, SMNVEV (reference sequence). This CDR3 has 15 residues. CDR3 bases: TGTGCCAGCAGTTTAAAGCGGGAGGTTGGAGATACGCAGTATTTT. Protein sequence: CASSLKREVGDTQYF.

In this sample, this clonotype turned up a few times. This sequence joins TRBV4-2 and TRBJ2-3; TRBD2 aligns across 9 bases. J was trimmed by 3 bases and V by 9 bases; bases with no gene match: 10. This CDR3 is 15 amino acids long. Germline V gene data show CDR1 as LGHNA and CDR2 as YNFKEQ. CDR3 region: CASTRTSDETDTQYF. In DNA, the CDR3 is TGTGCCAGTACAAGGACTAGCGATGAGACAGATACGCAGTATTTT.

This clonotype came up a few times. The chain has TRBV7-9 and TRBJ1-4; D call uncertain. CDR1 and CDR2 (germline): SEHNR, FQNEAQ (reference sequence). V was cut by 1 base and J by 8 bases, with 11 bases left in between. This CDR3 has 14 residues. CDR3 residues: CASSLEGSVEKLFF. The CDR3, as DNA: TGTGCCAGCAGCTTAGAGGGCTCCGTGGAAAAACTGTTTTTT. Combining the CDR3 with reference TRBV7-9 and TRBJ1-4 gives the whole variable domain DTGVSQNPRHKITKRGQNVTFRCDPISEHNRLYWYRQTLGQGPEFLTYFQNEAQLEKSRLLSDRFSAERPKGSFSTLEIQRTEQGDSAMYLCASSLEGSVEKLFFGSGTQLSVL.

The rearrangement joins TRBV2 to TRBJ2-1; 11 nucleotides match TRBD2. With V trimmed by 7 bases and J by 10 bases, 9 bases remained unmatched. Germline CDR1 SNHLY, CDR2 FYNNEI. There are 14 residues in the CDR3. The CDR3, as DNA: TGTGCCAGCACTGGGCTAGCGGGAGGAGGAGAGCAGTTCTTC. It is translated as CASTGLAGGGEQFF.